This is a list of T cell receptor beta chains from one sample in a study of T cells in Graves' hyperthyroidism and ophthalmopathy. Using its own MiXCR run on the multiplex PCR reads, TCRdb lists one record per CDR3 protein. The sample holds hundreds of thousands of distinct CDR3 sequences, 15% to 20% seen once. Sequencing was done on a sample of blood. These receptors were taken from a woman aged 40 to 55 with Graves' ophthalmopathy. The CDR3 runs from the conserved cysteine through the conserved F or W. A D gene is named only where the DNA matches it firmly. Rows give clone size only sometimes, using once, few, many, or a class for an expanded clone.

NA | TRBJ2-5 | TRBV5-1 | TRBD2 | CASSKTSGAQGTQYF | TGCGCCAGCAGCAAGACTAGCGGGGCACAGGGGACCCAGTACTTC
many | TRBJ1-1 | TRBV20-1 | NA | CSARAFWGQEVNTEAFF | TGCAGTGCTAGGGCCTTTTGGGGGCAGGAGGTGAACACTGAAGCTTTCTTT
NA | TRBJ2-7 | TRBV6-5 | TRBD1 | CASSYSMVMAQGVHEQYF | TGTGCCAGCAGTTACTCGATGGTGATGGCACAGGGGGTTCACGAGCAGTACTTC
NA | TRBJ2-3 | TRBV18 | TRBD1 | CASSLASDRGTDTQYF | TGTGCCAGCTCACTTGCCTCGGACAGGGGTACAGATACGCAGTATTTT
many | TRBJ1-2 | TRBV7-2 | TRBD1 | CASSPQTGGRGYTF | TGTGCCAGCAGCCCACAAACAGGGGGCCGGGGCTACACCTTC
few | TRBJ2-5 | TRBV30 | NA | CAWSAVFRREQETQYF | TGTGCCTGGAGTGCCGTTTTTCGCAGGGAGCAAGAGACCCAGTACTTC
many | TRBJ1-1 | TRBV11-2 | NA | CASSSWGMGGNTEAFF | TGTGCCAGCAGCTCATGGGGTATGGGGGGGAACACTGAAGCTTTCTTT
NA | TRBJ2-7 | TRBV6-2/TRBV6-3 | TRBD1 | CASRPPLTGGIGAEQYF | TGTGCCAGCAGGCCTCCGCTGACAGGGGGAATCGGGGCCGAGCAGTACTTC
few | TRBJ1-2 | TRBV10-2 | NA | CASSDGQSYYGYTF | TGCGCCAGCAGTGATGGGCAGTCCTACTATGGCTACACCTTC
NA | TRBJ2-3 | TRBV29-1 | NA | CSVGKTGSTDTQYF | TGCAGCGTTGGTAAGACAGGTAGCACAGATACGCAGTATTTT
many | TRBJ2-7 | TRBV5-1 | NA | CASSFQGLPPKGEQYF | TGCGCCAGCAGCTTCCAGGGGCTACCACCCAAGGGCGAGCAGTACTTC
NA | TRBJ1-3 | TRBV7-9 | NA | CASSSSPGNTIYF | TGTGCCAGCAGCTCCTCCCCTGGAAACACCATATATTTT
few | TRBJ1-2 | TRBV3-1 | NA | CASSQDLGGRGYTF | TGTGCCAGCAGCCAAGATCTTGGGGGGCGAGGCTACACCTTC
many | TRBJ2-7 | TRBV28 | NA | CASSDSNAYEQYF | TGTGCCAGCAGCGACTCCAATGCCTACGAGCAGTACTTC
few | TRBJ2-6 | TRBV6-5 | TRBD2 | CASSYGTGRLSGANVLTF | TGTGCCAGCAGTTACGGGACCGGGAGGCTCTCTGGGGCCAACGTCCTGACTTTC
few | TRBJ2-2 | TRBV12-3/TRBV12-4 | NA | CASSFGMAWTGELFF | TGTGCCAGCAGTTTTGGTATGGCCTGGACCGGGGAGCTGTTTTTT
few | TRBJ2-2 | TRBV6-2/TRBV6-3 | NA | CASSYSGRTGELFF | TGTGCCAGCAGTTACTCGGGACGCACCGGGGAGCTGTTTTTT